Below, 8 T cell receptor beta chains from the same sample are listed, as sequenced in a study of neurological immune-mediated disorders. TCRdb fed the 5' RACE reads into MiXCR, producing one record per CDR3 protein. The table includes tens of thousands of distinct CDR3 sequences, approximately 4.2% detected once. The sample consisted of PBMCs. The receptors here all came from a man in his fifties with multiple sclerosis.

The table lists this clonotype with a few counts. V and J are TRBV12-3 or TRBV12-4 and TRBJ2-2, with D perhaps given as TRBD1 or TRBD2 (5 bases each). Trimming took off 7 bases at V and 9 bases at J, with 24 bases between the two ends. CDR3 length: 16 residues. CDR3 sequence (DNA): TGTGCCAGCAATGAAAGGTCCGGGACGGTGGGCCGGGAGCTGTTTTTT. Translating it yields CASNERSGTVGRELFF.

This clonotype was picked up many times. The chain combines TRBV6-6 with TRBJ1-4; no clear D gene. Trimming took off 7 bases at V and 9 bases at J, with 15 bases between the two ends. This CDR3 region has 13 residues. Germline V gene data show CDR1 as MNHNY and CDR2 as SVGAGI (reference sequence). This CDR3 reads CASIPGNGQKLFF. CDR3 bases: TGTGCCAGCATCCCGGGGAACGGACAAAAACTGTTTTTT.

This clonotype was detected ten times or more. The chain employs TRBV7-9 and TRBJ2-1; 9 nucleotides line up with TRBD1. The length of the CDR3 is 16 residues. Germline CDR1 reads SEHNR; CDR2 reads FQNEAQ (reference sequence). V trimming: 5 bases; J trimming: 6 bases; junction bases outside the gene matches: 11. As DNA, the CDR3 is TGTGCCAGCAGCCTTACAGGGGGCATTAGGGTCAATGAGCAGTTCTTC. Protein sequence: CASSLTGGIRVNEQFF.

Many counts were recorded for this clonotype. The V and J genes are TRBV3-1 and TRBJ2-5; D is unresolved. Trimming took off 1 base at V and 1 base at J, with 7 bases between the two ends. The CDR3 loop spans 14 amino acids. The germline gives CDR1 LGHDT, CDR2 YNNKEL (reference sequence). Here the CDR3 reads CASSQAQVQETQYF. CDR3 in DNA: TGTGCCAGCAGCCAAGCGCAGGTCCAAGAGACCCAGTACTTC.

This clonotype occurred many times. J is TRBJ1-1 and V is TRBV5-1; D unclear. Deletions cut 0 bases from V and 6 bases from J, with 9 bases between. The germline gives CDR1 SGHRS, CDR2 YFSETQ. CDR3 length: 13 residues. CDR3 nucleotides: TGCGCCAGCAGCTTGGCCTCTCGGTCTGAAGCTTTCTTT. It yields the protein CASSLASRSEAFF.

This clonotype appeared a few times. This rearrangement joins TRBV7-2 to TRBJ2-2, with a possible D match to TRBD1 (5 bases). V lost 2 bases, J lost 1 base, and 8 bases lay in between. This CDR3 has 15 amino acids. Germline V CDR1 and CDR2: SGHTA, FQGNSA. This chain's CDR3 is CASSLSQGNTGELFF. The CDR3 nucleotides are TGTGCCAGCAGCTTATCCCAGGGGAACACCGGGGAGCTGTTTTTT.

The sample holds many counts of this clonotype. This chain connects TRBV5-1 to TRBJ2-2; D gene unclear. The V end was cut by 0 bases, the J end by 6 bases, with 12 bases between. Germline V gene data show CDR1 as SGHRS and CDR2 as YFSETQ. The CDR3 is 15 residues long. This CDR3 reads CASSLAPDGAGELFF. CDR3 coding DNA: TGCGCCAGCAGCTTGGCGCCGGATGGGGCCGGGGAGCTGTTTTTT.

This clonotype came up many times. This rearrangement joins TRBV7-9 to TRBJ1-5, with D uncertain. The CDR3 consists of 14 residues. Germline values: CDR1 SEHNR, CDR2 FQNEAQ (reference sequence). Trimming took 0 bases from V and 7 from J, leaving 10 bases between them. This CDR3 reads CASSLAGKGQPQHF. The CDR3 nucleotides are TGTGCCAGCAGCTTAGCAGGGAAAGGCCAGCCCCAGCATTTT.